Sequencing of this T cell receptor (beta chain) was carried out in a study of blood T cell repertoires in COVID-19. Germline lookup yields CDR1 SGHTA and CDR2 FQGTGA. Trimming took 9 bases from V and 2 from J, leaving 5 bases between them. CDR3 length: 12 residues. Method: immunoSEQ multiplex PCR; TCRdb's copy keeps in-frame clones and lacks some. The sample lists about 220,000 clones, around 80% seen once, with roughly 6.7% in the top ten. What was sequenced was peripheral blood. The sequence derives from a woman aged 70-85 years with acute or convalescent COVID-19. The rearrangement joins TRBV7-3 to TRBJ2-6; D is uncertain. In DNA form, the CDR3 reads TGTGCCAGTGCGACTGGGGCCAACGTCCTGACTTTC. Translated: CASATGANVLTF. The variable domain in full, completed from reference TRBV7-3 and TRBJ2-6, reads GAGVSQTPSNKVTEKGKYVELRCDPISGHTALYWYRQSLGQGPEFLIYFQGTGAADDSGLPNDRFFAVRPEGSVSTLKIQRTERGDSAVYLCASATGANVLTFGAGSRLTVL.